This T cell receptor beta chain was documented in a study of blood T cell repertoires in COVID-19. On the study more broadly: There were acute and convalescent COVID-19 samples, and they came from the United States, Italy and Spain.

The assay was immunoSEQ multiplex PCR, and TCRdb's table has in-frame clones only and misses some. The sample contains some 380,000 clones, 90% of which appear only once. This CDR3 contains 13 residues. CDR1 SEHNR and CDR2 FQNEAQ come from the germline V gene (reference sequence). The ends were cut back, 5 bases at V and 8 bases at J, with 15 bases in the middle. Sequenced material: peripheral blood. This chain connects TRBV7-9 to TRBJ1-2, with D perhaps TRBD1 (6 bases). This clonotype was obtained from a man between 18 and 29 years old with active or convalescent COVID-19. The DNA for the CDR3 is TGTGCCAGCAGCACTCGGGGGGCCTGGGGCTACACCTTC. This codes for CASSTRGAWGYTF.